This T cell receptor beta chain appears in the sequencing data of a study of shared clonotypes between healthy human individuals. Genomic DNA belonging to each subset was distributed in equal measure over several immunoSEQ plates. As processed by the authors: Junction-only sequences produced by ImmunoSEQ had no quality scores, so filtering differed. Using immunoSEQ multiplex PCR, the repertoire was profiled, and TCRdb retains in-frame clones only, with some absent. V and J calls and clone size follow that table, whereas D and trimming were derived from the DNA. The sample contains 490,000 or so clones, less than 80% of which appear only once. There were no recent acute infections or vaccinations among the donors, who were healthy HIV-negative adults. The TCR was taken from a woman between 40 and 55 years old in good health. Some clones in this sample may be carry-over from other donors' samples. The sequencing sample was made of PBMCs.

CDR3 coding DNA: TGCAGCGTTACAGGGGAACGGTGGGAGACCCAGTACTTC. This gives the protein CSVTGERWETQYF. The chain has TRBV29-1 and TRBJ2-5; 7 bases are a match to TRBD1. The CDR3 length is 13 residues. The junction had 8 bases not matched to a gene; V was cut back by 5 bases and J by 5 bases. The germline CDR1 and CDR2 sequences are SQVTM and ANQGSEA. The variable domain in full, with the rest retrieved from reference TRBV29-1 and TRBJ2-5, is SAVISQKPSRDICQRGTSLTIQCQVDSQVTMMFWYRQQPGQSLTLIATANQGSEATYESGFVIDKFPISRPNLTFSTLTVSNMSPEDSSIYLCSVTGERWETQYFGPGTRLLVL.